Sequencing of this T cell receptor (beta chain) was carried out in a study of blood T cells in healthy people across ages. CDR3 length equals 15 residues. Germline lookup yields CDR1 LGHNA and CDR2 YNFKEQ. As for this clonotype: At one boundary the junction diverges from the germline segment, which might be a read error.

Using a J-beta primer mix together with a sample-barcoded 5' primer, a second PCR was run for 7 to 11 cycles. TCRdb re-called the 5' RACE reads through MiXCR, storing one row per CDR3 protein. The table has about 940,000 distinct CDR3 sequences, about 44% seen once; the top ten hold roughly 12%. The TCR sequence derives from a man aged 25 to 40 in good health. The sequencing sample was made of blood. The chain carries TRBV4-2 and TRBJ2-7; D remains unclear. The closer fit of TRBJ2-5 to the DNA end suggests the J call may be wrong. The CDR3, as DNA: TGTGCCAGCAACCAAGATTCGGGTGGAGTGCAGACCCAGTACTTC. Encoded protein: CASNQDSGGVQTQYF.